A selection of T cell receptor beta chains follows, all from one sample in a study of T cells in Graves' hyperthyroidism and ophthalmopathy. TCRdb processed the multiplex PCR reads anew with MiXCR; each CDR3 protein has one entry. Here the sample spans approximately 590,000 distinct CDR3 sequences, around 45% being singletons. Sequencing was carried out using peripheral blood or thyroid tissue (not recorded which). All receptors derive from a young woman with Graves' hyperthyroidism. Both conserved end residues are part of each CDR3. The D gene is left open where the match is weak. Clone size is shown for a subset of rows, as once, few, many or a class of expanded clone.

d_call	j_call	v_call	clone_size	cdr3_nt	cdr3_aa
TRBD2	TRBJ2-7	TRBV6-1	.	TGTGCCAGCACCAGACTAGCGGGAGCCGGGTCATACGAGCAGTACTTC	CASTRLAGAGSYEQYF
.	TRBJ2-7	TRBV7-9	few	TGTGCCAGCAGCCCTTACCCCGGGGACGAGCAGTACTTC	CASSPYPGDEQYF
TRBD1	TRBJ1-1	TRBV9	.	TGTGCCAGCAGCCCAACGGGACAGGGGTGCACTGAAGCTTTCTTT	CASSPTGQGCTEAFF
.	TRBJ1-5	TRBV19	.	TGTGCCAGTAGTATTTATGGGAGCGACTTCGCCCAGCATTTT	CASSIYGSDFAQHF
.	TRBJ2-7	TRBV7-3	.	TGTGCCAGCAGCCTAGGTTGGGGACCTTCCTACGAGCAGTACTTC	CASSLGWGPSYEQYF
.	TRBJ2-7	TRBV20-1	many	TGCAGTGCTGGTAGCGTGGGATACGAGCAGTACTTC	CSAGSVGYEQYF
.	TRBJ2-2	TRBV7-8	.	TGTGCCTGCAGCCCCCGCGCGGTCACCGGGGAGCTGTTTTTT	CACSPRAVTGELFF
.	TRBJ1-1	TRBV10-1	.	TGTGCCAGCTCACAAACAGTGGGTGGGAACACTGAAGCTTTCTTT	CASSQTVGGNTEAFF
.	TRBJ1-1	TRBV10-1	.	TGCGCCAGCAGTGAGCCCGGACACCCCATATTCTTT	CASSEPGHPIFF
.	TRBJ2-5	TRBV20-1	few	TGCAGTGTCGAACCGGGGTTTTCGGAGACCCAGTACTTC	CSVEPGFSETQYF
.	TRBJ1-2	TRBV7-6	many	TGTGCCAGCAGCCCCGGGGAGGCAAACTATGGCTACACCTTC	CASSPGEANYGYTF
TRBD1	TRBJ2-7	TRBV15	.	TGTGCCACCAGCAGAGTCCCAAGACAGGGGGACGAGCAGTACTTC	CATSRVPRQGDEQYF
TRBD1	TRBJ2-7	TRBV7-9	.	TGTGCCAGCAGCTCCGGGACAGGGGACTCTGGGGCCAACGAGCAGTACTTC	CASSSGTGDSGANEQYF
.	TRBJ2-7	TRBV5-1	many	TGCGCCAGCAGCTTGAGGCAGGGGGGCGAGCAGTACTTC	CASSLRQGGEQYF
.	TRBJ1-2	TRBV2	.	TGTGCCAGCAGTGAGGCGACGAATGGCTACACCTTC	CASSEATNGYTF
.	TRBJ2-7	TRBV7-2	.	TGTGCCAGCAGCTACTACGAGGCCTACGAGCAGTACTTC	CASSYYEAYEQYF
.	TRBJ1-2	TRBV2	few	TGTGCCAGCAGCTTGGTCTGGCCATTTAACTATGGCTACACCTTC	CASSLVWPFNYGYTF
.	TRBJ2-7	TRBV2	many	TGTGCCAGCAAACGGGAGACCTACGAGCAGTACTTC	CASKRETYEQYF
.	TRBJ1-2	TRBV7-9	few	TGTGCCAGCAGTCCTCTCCGGACAGAAGATGGCTACACCTTC	CASSPLRTEDGYTF
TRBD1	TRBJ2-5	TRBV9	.	TGTGCCAGCAGCGAGGGGGCAGCGACCCAGTACTTC	CASSEGAATQYF
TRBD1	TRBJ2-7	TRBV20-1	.	TGCAGTGCTAGGGTTCCGGGACAGGGCGGCGAGCAGTACTTC	CSARVPGQGGEQYF
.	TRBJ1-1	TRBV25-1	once	TGTGCCAGCCAAGATCCAGGGCAGGGGAACACTGAAGCTTTCTTT	CASQDPGQGNTEAFF
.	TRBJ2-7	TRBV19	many	TGTGCCAGTAGGGACGACCACTACGAGCAGTACTTC	CASRDDHYEQYF
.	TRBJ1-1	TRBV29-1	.	TGCAGCAGGGGGGGCGTGAGGGGCACTGAAGCTTTCTTT	CSRGGVRGTEAFF
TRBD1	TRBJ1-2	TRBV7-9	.	TGTGCCAGCAGCCCAACAACAGGGGCCTTTGGCTACACCTTC	CASSPTTGAFGYTF
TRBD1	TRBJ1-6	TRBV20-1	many	TGCAGTCCTTCCGGGACAGCCAATTCACCCCTCCACTTT	CSPSGTANSPLHF
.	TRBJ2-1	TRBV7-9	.	TGTGCCAGCAGCTTAACGCTCGAGTCTGAGTACAATGAGCAGTTCTTC	CASSLTLESEYNEQFF
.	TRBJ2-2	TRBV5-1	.	TGCGCCAGCAGCTTGGCCCTAAGGGTAGATACCGGGGAGCTGTTTTTT	CASSLALRVDTGELFF
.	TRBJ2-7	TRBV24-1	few	TGTGCCAGCAGCTCCCCGACAGGATCCTACGAGCAGTACTTC	CASSSPTGSYEQYF
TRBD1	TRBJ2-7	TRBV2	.	TGTGCCAGCAGCCGAAATCCGGGACAGGGGGACGGGCGGTACTTC	CASSRNPGQGDGRYF
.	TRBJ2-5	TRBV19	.	TGTGCCAGTAGTTTGCGGTGGTGGTCCGAGGAGACCCAGTACTTC	CASSLRWWSEETQYF
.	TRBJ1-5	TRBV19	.	TGTGCCAGTAGTGGGAAACTAGCGGGTATGCGACAGACCCAGCATTTT	CASSGKLAGMRQTQHF
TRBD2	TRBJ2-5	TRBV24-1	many	TGTGCCACCAGTGAAGGACTAGCGGGAGAGACCCAGTACTTC	CATSEGLAGETQYF
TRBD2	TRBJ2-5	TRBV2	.	TGTGCCAGCAGCCACCCGGGCGGGACTAGCGGGAAGAACCAAGAGACCCAGTACTTC	CASSHPGGTSGKNQETQYF
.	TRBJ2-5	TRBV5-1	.	TGCGCCAGCAGCCACCGCCGGGAGACCCAGTACTTC	CASSHRRETQYF
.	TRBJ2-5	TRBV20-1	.	TGCAGTGCTAGGAGGGTGGAGACCCAGTACTTC	CSARRVETQYF
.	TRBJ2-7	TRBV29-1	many	TGCAGCGTTGATTCGGGGCAGGGACACTACGAGCAGTACTTC	CSVDSGQGHYEQYF
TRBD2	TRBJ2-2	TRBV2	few	TGTGCCATCCCAAAGACTAGCGGAGAGAACACCGGGGAGCTGTTTTTT	CAIPKTSGENTGELFF
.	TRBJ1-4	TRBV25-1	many	TGTGCCAGCAGGGACAAGGCCACTAATGAAAAACTGTTTTTT	CASRDKATNEKLFF
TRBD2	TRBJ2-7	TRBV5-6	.	TGTGCCAGCAGCACTAGATCTAGCGGGAGTACCTACGAGCAGTACTTC	CASSTRSSGSTYEQYF
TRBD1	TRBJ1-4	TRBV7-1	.	TGTGCCAGCAGCTCCCTAGCAGGGGGCAATGAAAAACTGTTTTTT	CASSSLAGGNEKLFF
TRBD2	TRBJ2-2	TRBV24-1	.	TGTGCCACCAGAGGGACTAGCGGGAGGGGTGGGGAGCTGTTTTTT	CATRGTSGRGGELFF
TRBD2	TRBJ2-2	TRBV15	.	TGTGCCACCAGCAGAGATCGGGAGGCCGGGGAGCTGTTTTTT	CATSRDREAGELFF
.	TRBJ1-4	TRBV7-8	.	TGTGCCAGCAGCCCCCTATCCGGGGCAAGGGGAACTAATGAAAAACTGTTTTTT	CASSPLSGARGTNEKLFF
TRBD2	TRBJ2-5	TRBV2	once	TGTGCCAGCGGCGGGACTAGTGAAGAGACCCAGTACTTC	CASGGTSEETQYF